This TCR beta chain was captured in a study of cytomegalovirus exposure and HLA in healthy donors. The CDR3 sequence is 15 residues long. V lost 8 bases and J 3 bases, leaving 16 bases between the germline ends. CDR1 and CDR2 from the germline V gene are SNHLY and FYNNEI. 60 Vbeta and 13 Jbeta primers were used in PCR. Some clones are missing from TCRdb's copy, which holds only in-frame ones; the method was immunoSEQ multiplex PCR. The sample has 95,000 to 150,000 clones, 75% to 90% seen once. Whole-study results and caveats: Most subjects' HLA-A and HLA-B alleles were reportedly predicted from TCR beta sequences. Analyses of presence and absence presupposed an approximately uniform sequencing depth across donors.

This clone appeared a single time. Its target is unknown. The sequence came from a man between 25 and 39 years old in good health and CMV-seronegative. The rearrangement joins TRBV2 to TRBJ1-4; a weak D match, TRBD1 (5 bases). The sample taken for sequencing was PBMCs. CDR3 sequence (DNA): TGTGCCAGCGGCGGGGCCCGGCGGGCTAATGAAAAACTGTTTTTT. This encodes CASGGARRANEKLFF.